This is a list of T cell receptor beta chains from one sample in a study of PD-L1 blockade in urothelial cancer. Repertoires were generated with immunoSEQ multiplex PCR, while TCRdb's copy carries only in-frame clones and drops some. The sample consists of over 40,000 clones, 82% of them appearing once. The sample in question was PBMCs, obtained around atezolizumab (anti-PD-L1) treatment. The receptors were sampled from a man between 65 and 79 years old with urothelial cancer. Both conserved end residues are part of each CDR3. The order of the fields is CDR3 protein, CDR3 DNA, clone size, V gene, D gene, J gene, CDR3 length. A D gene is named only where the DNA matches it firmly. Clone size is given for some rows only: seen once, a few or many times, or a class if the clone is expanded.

CDR3: CASKGQGRADTQYF; DNA: TGTGCCAGCAAAGGACAGGGGCGGGCAGATACGCAGTATTTT; size: few; V: TRBV6-5; D: TRBD1; J: TRBJ2-3; length: 14
CDR3: CASSLLSSGAGNTIYF; DNA: TGTGCCAGCAGCTTGCTCAGCTCCGGGGCTGGAAACACCATATATTTT; size: .; V: TRBV5-6; D: .; J: TRBJ1-3; length: 16
CDR3: CASSIEPGQFYGYTF; DNA: TGTGCCAGCAGCATAGAACCTGGACAGTTCTATGGCTACACCTTC; size: .; V: TRBV6-5; D: .; J: TRBJ1-2; length: 15
CDR3: CASSFADRPDTQYF; DNA: TGTGCCAGCAGTTTCGCGGACAGACCCGATACGCAGTATTTT; size: .; V: TRBV7-3; D: .; J: TRBJ2-3; length: 14
CDR3: CASSRFPGGQAYYGYTF; DNA: TGTGCCAGCAGCCGCTTTCCCGGGGGACAGGCCTACTATGGCTACACCTTC; size: .; V: TRBV5-4; D: TRBD1; J: TRBJ1-2; length: 17
CDR3: CASKSLGTGVTPLHF; DNA: TGTGCCAGCAAATCATTGGGCACAGGCGTTACACCCCTCCACTTT; size: few; V: TRBV6-1; D: .; J: TRBJ1-6; length: 15
CDR3: CASSPTPGGDHEQYF; DNA: TGTGCCAGTAGTCCAACCCCGGGAGGGGACCACGAGCAGTACTTC; size: .; V: TRBV19; D: TRBD2; J: TRBJ2-7; length: 15
CDR3: CASSFGLAEVSYEQYF; DNA: TGTGCCAGCAGTTTCGGACTAGCGGAAGTATCCTACGAGCAGTACTTC; size: .; V: TRBV6-5; D: TRBD2; J: TRBJ2-7; length: 16
CDR3: CASRRGASGKDTQYF; DNA: TGTGCCAGCAGACGGGGGGCTAGCGGGAAAGATACGCAGTATTTT; size: once; V: TRBV28; D: TRBD2; J: TRBJ2-3; length: 15
CDR3: CASSWGTGNTEAFF; DNA: TGTGCCAGCAGCTGGGGGACAGGGAACACTGAAGCTTTCTTT; size: .; V: TRBV5-4; D: TRBD1; J: TRBJ1-1; length: 14
CDR3: CASSLTSGTKDTQYF; DNA: TGTGCCAGCTCTCTGACTAGCGGGACCAAGGATACGCAGTATTTT; size: .; V: TRBV18; D: TRBD2; J: TRBJ2-3; length: 15
CDR3: CASSLRQGRIPWGLEAFF; DNA: TGCGCCAGCAGCCTACGACAGGGGCGGATTCCCTGGGGACTTGAAGCTTTCTTT; size: .; V: TRBV4-1; D: TRBD1; J: TRBJ1-1; length: 18
CDR3: CASNRDRYNEQFF; DNA: TGTGCCAGCAATAGGGACAGATACAATGAGCAGTTCTTC; size: .; V: TRBV2; D: TRBD1; J: TRBJ2-1; length: 13
CDR3: CASTFYRGEQYF; DNA: TGTGCCAGCACTTTTTATCGGGGGGAGCAGTACTTC; size: once; V: TRBV2; D: .; J: TRBJ2-7; length: 12
CDR3: CASSLDSRIRSYNEQFF; DNA: TGCGCCAGCAGCCTGGACAGCCGAATACGCTCCTACAATGAGCAGTTCTTC; size: once; V: TRBV5-1; D: .; J: TRBJ2-1; length: 17
CDR3: CASSGQGASYEQYF; DNA: TGTGCCAGCAGCGGACAGGGGGCATCCTACGAGCAGTACTTC; size: .; V: TRBV28; D: TRBD1; J: TRBJ2-7; length: 14
CDR3: CASSLSDRGRETQYF; DNA: TGTGCCAGCAGCTTGAGCGACAGGGGACGGGAGACCCAGTACTTC; size: .; V: TRBV5-4; D: TRBD1; J: TRBJ2-5; length: 15
CDR3: CASSPRGDVAGELFF; DNA: TGTGCCAGCAGCCCCAGAGGAGATGTCGCCGGGGAGCTGTTTTTT; size: .; V: TRBV9; D: .; J: TRBJ2-2; length: 15
CDR3: CASSRDRAPYEQYF; DNA: TGTGCCAGTAGCCGGGACAGGGCCCCCTACGAGCAGTACTTC; size: .; V: TRBV19; D: TRBD1; J: TRBJ2-7; length: 14
CDR3: CASISPGLKEGYTF; DNA: TGTGCCAGCATTTCCCCGGGACTCAAGGAGGGCTACACCTTC; size: .; V: TRBV28; D: .; J: TRBJ1-2; length: 14
CDR3: CASSVQGDRTEAFF; DNA: TGTGCCAGCAGCGTACAGGGTGATAGGACTGAAGCTTTCTTT; size: once; V: TRBV7-3; D: .; J: TRBJ1-1; length: 14
CDR3: CASRPTWGGTRDRGYGYTF; DNA: TGTGCCAGCAGGCCAACCTGGGGCGGGACCCGGGACAGGGGATATGGCTACACCTTC; size: .; V: TRBV14; D: TRBD1; J: TRBJ1-2; length: 19
CDR3: CSATRDTGYTF; DNA: TGCAGTGCCACCAGGGACACCGGCTACACCTTC; size: .; V: TRBV20-1; D: .; J: TRBJ1-2; length: 11
CDR3: CASSPIQGNYEQYF; DNA: TGTGCCAGCTCACCAATCCAGGGGAACTACGAGCAGTACTTC; size: .; V: TRBV18; D: .; J: TRBJ2-7; length: 14
CDR3: CASSFRDTDTQYF; DNA: TGTGCCAGCAGCTTCCGGGACACAGATACGCAGTATTTT; size: .; V: TRBV5-5; D: .; J: TRBJ2-3; length: 13
CDR3: CASGQGWGNEKLFF; DNA: TGCGCCAGCGGACAGGGATGGGGTAATGAAAAACTGTTTTTT; size: few; V: TRBV5-1; D: TRBD1; J: TRBJ1-4; length: 14
CDR3: CASSFRNRRGYTF; DNA: TGTGCCAGCAGTTTCCGAAACAGGAGAGGCTACACCTTC; size: .; V: TRBV27; D: .; J: TRBJ1-2; length: 13
CDR3: CASSFKPRDTRRTDTQYF; DNA: TGTGCCAGCAGTTTTAAACCCCGGGACACCCGGCGGACAGATACGCAGTATTTT; size: few; V: TRBV27; D: .; J: TRBJ2-3; length: 18
CDR3: CASINTRGGGGYTF; DNA: TGCGCCAGCATTAACACGCGGGGAGGAGGGGGCTACACCTTC; size: .; V: TRBV10-1; D: .; J: TRBJ1-2; length: 14
CDR3: CASSQRTGIDIQYF; DNA: TGCGCCAGCAGCCAGCGGACAGGGATAGACATTCAGTACTTC; size: .; V: TRBV4-1; D: TRBD1; J: TRBJ2-4; length: 14
CDR3: CAIGSTGGYTF; DNA: TGTGCCATCGGGTCTACGGGGGGCTACACCTTC; size: .; V: TRBV10-3; D: .; J: TRBJ1-2; length: 11
CDR3: CASSSTTPSGRFGELFF; DNA: TGTGCCAGCAGCTCCACGACTCCTAGCGGGAGGTTCGGGGAGCTGTTTTTT; size: few; V: TRBV5-4; D: TRBD2; J: TRBJ2-2; length: 17
CDR3: CASSFGVGTEAFF; DNA: TGCGCCAGCAGCTTCGGAGTCGGCACTGAAGCTTTCTTT; size: .; V: TRBV5-1; D: .; J: TRBJ1-1; length: 13
CDR3: CASSNAGRVTDTQYF; DNA: TGTGCCAGTAGTAACGCAGGCAGAGTTACAGATACGCAGTATTTT; size: .; V: TRBV19; D: .; J: TRBJ2-3; length: 15
CDR3: CAINLLAIVRDTQYF; DNA: TGTGCCATCAATCTACTAGCGATCGTCAGAGATACGCAGTATTTT; size: .; V: TRBV10-3; D: TRBD2; J: TRBJ2-3; length: 15
CDR3: CVRSLSQGNFLTYEQYF; DNA: TGTGTCAGAAGCCTTTCCCAGGGGAATTTCCTAACCTACGAGCAGTACTTC; size: .; V: TRBV7-5; D: .; J: TRBJ2-7; length: 17
CDR3: CASSPPGRTEAFF; DNA: TGTGCCAGCTCACCACCAGGGAGGACTGAAGCTTTCTTT; size: .; V: TRBV18; D: .; J: TRBJ1-1; length: 13
CDR3: CASSLGGAVNTEAFF; DNA: TGTGCCAGCAGCTTGGGCGGGGCGGTGAACACTGAAGCTTTCTTT; size: once; V: TRBV5-4; D: .; J: TRBJ1-1; length: 15
CDR3: CASSQSPGTGDSEQFF; DNA: TGTGCCAGCAGCCAATCCCCCGGGACAGGGGATAGTGAGCAGTTCTTC; size: .; V: TRBV4-2; D: TRBD1; J: TRBJ2-1; length: 16
CDR3: CASSSPSGRAVNEQFF; DNA: TGTGCCAGCAGTTCACCCAGCGGGAGGGCCGTCAATGAGCAGTTCTTC; size: .; V: TRBV28; D: TRBD2; J: TRBJ2-1; length: 16
CDR3: CASAPAQGRFNTEAFF; DNA: TGTGCCAGCGCTCCGGCTCAGGGCAGATTTAACACTGAAGCTTTCTTT; size: .; V: TRBV13; D: .; J: TRBJ1-1; length: 16
CDR3: CASSPGQGYTEAFF; DNA: TGTGCCAGCAGCCCCGGACAGGGCTACACTGAAGCTTTCTTT; size: .; V: TRBV7-8; D: TRBD1; J: TRBJ1-1; length: 14
CDR3: CASSPTWSGAGGANVLTF; DNA: TGTGCCAGCTCACCAACATGGTCAGGGGCGGGCGGGGCCAACGTCCTGACTTTC; size: .; V: TRBV18; D: .; J: TRBJ2-6; length: 18
CDR3: CASSPDRGGTETQYF; DNA: TGTGCCAGCAGCCCGGACAGGGGGGGGACAGAGACCCAGTACTTC; size: once; V: TRBV5-4; D: TRBD1; J: TRBJ2-5; length: 15
CDR3: CASSSGTGGFGSPWEQYF; DNA: TGTGCCAGCAGTTCCGGGACAGGGGGTTTTGGGAGCCCCTGGGAGCAGTACTTC; size: .; V: TRBV7-9; D: TRBD1; J: TRBJ2-7; length: 18
CDR3: CASSAGGTGGTGELFF; DNA: TGTGCCAGCAGCGCAGGCGGGACAGGGGGAACCGGGGAGCTGTTTTTT; size: .; V: TRBV7-3; D: TRBD1; J: TRBJ2-2; length: 16
CDR3: CASSLGVLGAPYEQYF; DNA: TGTGCCAGCAGCTTGGGGGTCCTTGGGGCCCCCTACGAGCAGTACTTC; size: .; V: TRBV5-5; D: .; J: TRBJ2-7; length: 16
CDR3: CASSEGQGASEQYF; DNA: TGTGCCAGCAGCGAGGGACAGGGGGCATCCGAGCAGTACTTC; size: .; V: TRBV5-6; D: TRBD1; J: TRBJ2-7; length: 14
CDR3: CASSQDPGRALRGYTF; DNA: TGCGCCAGCAGCCAGGATCCGGGGAGGGCCTTACGTGGCTACACCTTC; size: .; V: TRBV4-1; D: .; J: TRBJ1-2; length: 16
CDR3: CASSLTSGSDTGELFF; DNA: TGTGCCAGCAGCTTAACGAGCGGGTCAGACACCGGGGAGCTGTTTTTT; size: .; V: TRBV7-6; D: .; J: TRBJ2-2; length: 16
CDR3: CASSRRDRGHQIVDGYTF; DNA: TGTGCCAGTAGTAGGAGGGACAGGGGGCATCAAATCGTCGATGGCTACACCTTC; size: .; V: TRBV19; D: TRBD1; J: TRBJ1-2; length: 18
CDR3: CASSPRVAGGATGEQFF; DNA: TGCGCCAGCAGCCCTAGGGTAGCGGGGGGTGCCACGGGTGAGCAGTTCTTC; size: .; V: TRBV5-1; D: TRBD2; J: TRBJ2-1; length: 17
CDR3: CASSLPGQGSGELFF; DNA: TGTGCCAGCAGCTTGCCGGGACAGGGTTCCGGGGAGCTGTTTTTT; size: .; V: TRBV5-8; D: TRBD1; J: TRBJ2-2; length: 15
CDR3: CASSLDSGGDTEAFF; DNA: TGTGCCAGCAGCTTAGATTCCGGGGGTGACACTGAAGCTTTCTTT; size: .; V: TRBV11-3; D: .; J: TRBJ1-1; length: 15
CDR3: CASSPGGLAGGGEQYF; DNA: TGTGCCAGCAGCCCAGGGGGCCTAGCGGGAGGAGGAGAGCAGTACTTC; size: .; V: TRBV5-4; D: TRBD2; J: TRBJ2-7; length: 16
CDR3: CASMRQGYSYEQYF; DNA: TGTGCCAGCATGCGACAGGGCTACTCCTACGAGCAGTACTTC; size: .; V: TRBV28; D: TRBD1; J: TRBJ2-7; length: 14
CDR3: CAINDRGKANTEAFF; DNA: TGTGCCATCAACGACAGGGGGAAGGCGAACACTGAAGCTTTCTTT; size: .; V: TRBV10-3; D: TRBD1; J: TRBJ1-1; length: 15
CDR3: CASSFRGELYGYTF; DNA: TGCGCCAGCAGCTTCCGGGGAGAACTCTATGGCTACACCTTC; size: .; V: TRBV5-1; D: .; J: TRBJ1-2; length: 14